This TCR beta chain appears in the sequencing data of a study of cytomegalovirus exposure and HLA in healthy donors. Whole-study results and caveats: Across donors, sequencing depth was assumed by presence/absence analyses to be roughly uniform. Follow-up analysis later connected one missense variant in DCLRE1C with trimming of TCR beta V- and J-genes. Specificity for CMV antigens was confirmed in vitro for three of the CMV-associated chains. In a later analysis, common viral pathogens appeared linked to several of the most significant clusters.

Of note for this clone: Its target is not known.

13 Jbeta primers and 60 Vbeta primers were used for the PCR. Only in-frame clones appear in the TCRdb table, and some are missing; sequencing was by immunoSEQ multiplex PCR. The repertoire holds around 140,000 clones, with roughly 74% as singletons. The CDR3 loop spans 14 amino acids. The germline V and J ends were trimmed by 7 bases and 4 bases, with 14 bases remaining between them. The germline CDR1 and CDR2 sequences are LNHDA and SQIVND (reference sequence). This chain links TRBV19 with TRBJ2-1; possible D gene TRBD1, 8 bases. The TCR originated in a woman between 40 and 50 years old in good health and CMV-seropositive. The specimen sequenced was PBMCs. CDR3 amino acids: CASTTGGEYNEQFF. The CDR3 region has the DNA TGTGCCAGTACAACAGGGGGGGAATACAATGAGCAGTTCTTC.